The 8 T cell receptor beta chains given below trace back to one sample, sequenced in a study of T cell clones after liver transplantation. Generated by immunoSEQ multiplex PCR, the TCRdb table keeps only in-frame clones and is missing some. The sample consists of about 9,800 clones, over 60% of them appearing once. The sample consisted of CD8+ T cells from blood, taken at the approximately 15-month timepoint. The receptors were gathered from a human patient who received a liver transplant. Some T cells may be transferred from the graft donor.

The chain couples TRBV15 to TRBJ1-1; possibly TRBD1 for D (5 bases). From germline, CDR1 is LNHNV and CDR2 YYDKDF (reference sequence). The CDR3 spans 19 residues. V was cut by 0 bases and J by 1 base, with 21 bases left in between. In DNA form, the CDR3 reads TGTGCCACCAGCAGAGATTTCCGGGGCAGGTCTCTTGGGAACACTGAAGCTTTCTTT. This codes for CATSRDFRGRSLGNTEAFF. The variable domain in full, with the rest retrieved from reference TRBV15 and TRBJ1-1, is DAMVIQNPRYQVTQFGKPVTLSCSQTLNHNVMYWYQQKSSQAPKLLFHYYDKDFNNEADTPDNFQSRRPNTSFCFLDIRSPGLGDTAMYLCATSRDFRGRSLGNTEAFFGQGTRLTVV.

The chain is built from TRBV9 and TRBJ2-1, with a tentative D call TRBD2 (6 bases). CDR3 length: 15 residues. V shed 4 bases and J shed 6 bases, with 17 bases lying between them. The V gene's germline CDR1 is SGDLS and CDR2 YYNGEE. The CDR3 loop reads CASSLGAGPSNEQFF. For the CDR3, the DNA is TGTGCCAGCAGCCTCGGGGCGGGGCCGTCCAATGAGCAGTTCTTC.

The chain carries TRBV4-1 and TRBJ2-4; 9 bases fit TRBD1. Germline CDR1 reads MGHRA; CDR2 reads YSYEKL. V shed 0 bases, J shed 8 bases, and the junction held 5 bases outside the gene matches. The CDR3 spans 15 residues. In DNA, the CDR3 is TGCGCCAGCAGCCAAGAAGACAGACAGGGGGACATTCAGTACTTC. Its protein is CASSQEDRQGDIQYF.

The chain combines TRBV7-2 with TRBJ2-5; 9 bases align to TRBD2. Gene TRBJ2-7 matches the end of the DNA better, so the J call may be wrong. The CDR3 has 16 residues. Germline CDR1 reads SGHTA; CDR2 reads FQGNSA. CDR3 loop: CASSTPAGTSLYEQYF. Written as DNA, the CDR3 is TGTGCCAGCAGCACCCCCGCCGGGACTAGCCTCTACGAGCAGTACTTC.

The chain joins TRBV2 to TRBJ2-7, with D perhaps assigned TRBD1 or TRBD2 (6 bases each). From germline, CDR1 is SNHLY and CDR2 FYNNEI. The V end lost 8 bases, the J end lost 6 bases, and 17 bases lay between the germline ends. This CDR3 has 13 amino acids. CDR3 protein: CASLFGGQSEQYF. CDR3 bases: TGTGCCAGCTTGTTTGGGGGGCAAAGCGAGCAGTACTTC.

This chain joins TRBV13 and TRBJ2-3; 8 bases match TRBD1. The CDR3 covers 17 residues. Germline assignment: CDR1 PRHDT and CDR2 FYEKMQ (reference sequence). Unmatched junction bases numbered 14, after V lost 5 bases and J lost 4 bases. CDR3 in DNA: TGTGCCAGCAGCGTAAGGACAGGGTCTTCTTCTTCAGATACGCAGTATTTT. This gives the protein CASSVRTGSSSSDTQYF. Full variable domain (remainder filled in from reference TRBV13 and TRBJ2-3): AAGVIQSPRHLIKEKRETATLKCYPIPRHDTVYWYQQGPGQDPQFLISFYEKMQSDKGSIPDRFSAQQFSDYHSELNMSSLELGDSALYFCASSVRTGSSSSDTQYFGPGTRLTVL.

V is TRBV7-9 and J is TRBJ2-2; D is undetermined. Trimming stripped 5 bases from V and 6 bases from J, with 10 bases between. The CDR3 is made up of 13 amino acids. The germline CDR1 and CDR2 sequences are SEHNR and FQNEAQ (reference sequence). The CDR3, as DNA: TGTGCCAGCAGCGGAAAAGGGTCCGGGGAGCTGTTTTTT. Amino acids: CASSGKGSGELFF.

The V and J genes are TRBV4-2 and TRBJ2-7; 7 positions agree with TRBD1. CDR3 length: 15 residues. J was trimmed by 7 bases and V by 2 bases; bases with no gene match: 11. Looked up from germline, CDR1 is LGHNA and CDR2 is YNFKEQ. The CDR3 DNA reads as TGTGCCAGCAGCCAACCCGGACAGGCGTCTGGGGAGCAGTACTTC. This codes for CASSQPGQASGEQYF.